The 21 T cell receptor beta chains below all came from one sample that was sequenced in a study of cytomegalovirus exposure and HLA in healthy donors. PCR employed 60 Vbeta and 13 Jbeta primers. Sequenced by immunoSEQ multiplex PCR; TCRdb stores in-frame clones only, minus some. The sample includes about 150,000 clones, more than 70% of them seen just once. Sequenced sample: PBMCs. The receptor set was obtained from a man aged 50 or older in good health and CMV-seropositive.

V gene TRBV6-6 combines with J gene TRBJ2-3; a weak D match, TRBD1 (6 bases). With 6 bases removed from V and 4 bases from J, the gap between germline ends came to 14 bases. This CDR3 is built from 14 residues. Germline CDR1 reads MNHNY; CDR2 reads SVGAGI (reference sequence). In DNA form, the CDR3 reads TGTGCCAGCAGCCTTCTCTCAGGGGCAGATACGCAGTATTTT. Protein: CASSLLSGADTQYF.

The chain links TRBV29-1 to TRBJ2-1; TRBD2 is a possible D gene (5 bases). CDR1 is SQVTM and CDR2 is ANQGSEA in the germline V gene. The CDR3 has 13 amino acids. The CDR3 reads CSGGLSSYNEQFF. CDR3 DNA: TGCAGTGGCGGGCTGAGCTCCTACAATGAGCAGTTCTTC.

This rearrangement joins TRBV11-3 to TRBJ2-1, with TRBD2 matching 15 bases. Germline V lookup: CDR1 SGHNT, CDR2 YENEEA. V gave up 1 base and J gave up 10 bases; unmatched junction bases: 11. The CDR3 length is 18 residues. As DNA, the CDR3 is TGTGCCAGCAGCTTAGGGGTCGGGACTAGCGGGAGGATGGGGGAGCAGTTCTTC. It is translated as CASSLGVGTSGRMGEQFF. Supplemented by reference TRBV11-3 and TRBJ2-1, the full variable domain reads EAGVVQSPRYKIIEKKQPVAFWCNPISGHNTLYWYLQNLGQGPELLIRYENEEAVDDSQLPKDRFSAERLKGVDSTLKIQPAELGDSAVYLCASSLGVGTSGRMGEQFFGPGTRLTVL.

A few counts support this clone. Written as DNA, the CDR3 is TGTGCCAGCAGCTTGGGTGCGTCGTTACACACTGAAGCTTTCTTT. It yields the protein CASSLGASLHTEAFF. This chain connects TRBV5-6 to TRBJ1-1; D uncertain. CDR1 is SGHDT and CDR2 is YYEEEE in the germline V gene. The CDR3 has 15 amino acids. V was shortened by 0 bases and J by 3 bases, with 12 bases between the two germline ends.

This chain uses TRBV27 with TRBJ2-2; 12 bases line up with TRBD2. The CDR3 covers 15 residues. J lost 7 bases, V lost 6 bases, and 6 bases had no gene match. Germline V gives CDR1 MNHEY, CDR2 SMNVEV (reference sequence). The CDR3: CASSPGLAGLGELFF. In nucleotides, the CDR3 is TGTGCCAGCAGCCCCGGACTAGCGGGGCTCGGGGAGCTGTTTTTT.

The chain links TRBV28 to TRBJ2-1; the D is unclear. V was cut by 6 bases and J by 8 bases, with 8 bases left in between. The CDR3 has 11 residues. Germline V gene data show CDR1 as MDHEN and CDR2 as SYDVKM. The CDR3 protein is CASRAGDEQFF. The CDR3 nucleotides are TGTGCCAGCAGAGCCGGAGATGAGCAGTTCTTC.

This clone was counted once. J is TRBJ2-3 and V is TRBV10-3; 7 bases fit TRBD2. The CDR3 totals 16 residues. V lost 3 bases and J lost 1; bases outside the gene matches: 7. Germline CDR1 reads ENHRY; CDR2 reads SYGVKD. In nucleotides, the CDR3 is TGTGCCATCAGTGATCCGGCGGGAGCGGGCACAGATACGCAGTATTTT. This gives the protein CAISDPAGAGTDTQYF.

V usage is TRBV5-4 and J usage is TRBJ1-6, with D possibly matching TRBD1 (6 bases). Trimming cost V 1 base and J 7 bases, with 9 bases left between them. CDR1 and CDR2 from the germline V gene are SGHNT and YYREEE (reference sequence). This CDR3 region has 14 residues. The CDR3 protein is CASSLQGINSPLHF. CDR3 sequence (DNA): TGTGCCAGCAGCTTGCAGGGGATAAATTCACCCCTCCACTTT. The entire variable domain, with the rest obtained from reference TRBV5-4 and TRBJ1-6, is as follows: ETGVTQSPTHLIKTRGQQVTLRCSSQSGHNTVSWYQQALGQGPQFIFQYYREEENGRGNFPPRFSGLQFPNYSSELNVNALELDDSALYLCASSLQGINSPLHFGNGTRLTVT.

The V gene is TRBV2, the J gene TRBJ2-4, with 11 bases aligning to TRBD1. The CDR3 contains 15 residues. The V gene end was trimmed by 5 bases and the J gene end by 7 bases; junction bases not matched to a gene: 7. The V gene's germline CDR1 is SNHLY and CDR2 FYNNEI. In DNA, the CDR3 is TGTGCCAGCAGTTCCCGGACAGGGGGCTCGAACATTCAGTACTTC. Translating it yields CASSSRTGGSNIQYF. Using reference TRBV2 and TRBJ2-4 for the parts outside the CDR3, the full variable domain is EPEVTQTPSHQVTQMGQEVILRCVPISNHLYFYWYRQILGQKVEFLVSFYNNEISEKSEIFDDQFSVERPDGSNFTLKIRSTKLEDSAMYFCASSSRTGGSNIQYFGAGTRLSVL.

The chain employs TRBV7-8 and TRBJ2-7; TRBD1 aligns across 9 bases. The CDR3 runs 15 residues. Trimming cost V 5 bases and J 4 bases; bases outside gene matches: 9. Germline values: CDR1 SGHVS, CDR2 FQNEAQ. The CDR3 region is CASSGGDRDTYEQYF. The CDR3 DNA follows: TGTGCCAGCAGCGGGGGGGACAGGGACACTTACGAGCAGTACTTC.

V is TRBV5-6 and J is TRBJ1-5; a weak D match, TRBD1 (5 bases). The CDR3 consists of 13 residues. Germline V gene lookup returns CDR1 SGHDT and CDR2 YYEEEE. V was shortened by 0 bases and J by 5 bases, with 6 bases between the two germline ends. The CDR3 region is CASSLVGDQPQHF. The CDR3 DNA is TGTGCCAGCAGCTTGGTAGGGGATCAGCCCCAGCATTTT. Full variable domain (rest looked up from reference TRBV5-6 and TRBJ1-5): DAGVTQSPTHLIKTRGQQVTLRCSPKSGHDTVSWYQQALGQGPQFIFQYYEEEERQRGNFPDRFSGHQFPNYSSELNVNALLLGDSALYLCASSLVGDQPQHFGDGTRLSIL.

The V and J genes are TRBV28 and TRBJ1-2; TRBD1 aligns across 7 bases. Germline assignment: CDR1 MDHEN and CDR2 SYDVKM. The CDR3 runs 13 residues. V shed 1 base and J 9 bases; nucleotides not matched to a gene: 5. CDR3 sequence (DNA): TGTGCCAGCAGTTTATTGGGACAGCCTCGCTACACCTTC. Its translation: CASSLLGQPRYTF.

This clone was observed once. The chain links TRBV27 to TRBJ1-1; the D is unclear. Germline loops: CDR1 MNHEY, CDR2 SMNVEV (reference sequence). The germline V and J ends were trimmed by 5 bases and 3 bases, with 16 bases remaining between them. The CDR3 is made up of 15 amino acids. This CDR3 reads CASSVQWARDTEAFF. CDR3 nucleotides: TGTGCCAGCAGTGTTCAGTGGGCGCGGGACACTGAAGCTTTCTTT.

The chain is built from TRBV6-6 and TRBJ1-2, with 8 bases identical to TRBD1. V lost 5 bases and J lost 2; bases outside the gene matches: 7. The CDR3 runs 15 residues. Germline V CDR1 and CDR2: MNHNY, SVGAGI (reference sequence). In DNA, the CDR3 is TGTGCCAGCAGTAATGGACAGGGCCGGAACTATGGCTACACCTTC. It codes for CASSNGQGRNYGYTF.

The CDR3 sequence is CASSLRGTGDTQYF. The CDR3 coding sequence is TGTGCCAGCAGCCTCCGGGGGACCGGAGATACGCAGTATTTT. The V call is TRBV7-9, the J call TRBJ2-3; tentatively, D is TRBD2 (6 bases). The V gene lost 5 bases and the J gene lost 5 bases, with 14 bases spanning the gap. Germline V gives CDR1 SEHNR, CDR2 FQNEAQ (reference sequence). CDR3 length: 14 amino acids.

J is TRBJ1-1 and V is TRBV2, with a tentative D call TRBD1 (5 bases). Germline CDR1 reads SNHLY; CDR2 reads FYNNEI. V lost 7 bases to trimming and J lost 3 bases, with 18 bases between them. The CDR3 is 15 residues long. Written as DNA, the CDR3 is TGTGCCAGCACCCAAGGAAGGGGAGGCCACACTGAAGCTTTCTTT. Translated: CASTQGRGGHTEAFF.

Regarding this clone: A junction end diverges from the germline sequence, so it may reflect a read error. This chain uses TRBV13 with TRBJ2-7, with a possible D match to TRBD2 (6 bases). The CDR3 sequence is 15 residues long. Looked up from germline, CDR1 is PRHDT and CDR2 is FYEKMQ (reference sequence). The CDR3 DNA follows: TGTGCCAGCAGCTTTGGAAGCGGGTCTTCCTACGCGCAGTACTTC. This gives the protein CASSFGSGSSYAQYF.

The chain employs TRBV18 and TRBJ1-2; 8 positions agree with TRBD1. Germline CDR1 and CDR2: KGHSH and LQKENI. The junction had 9 bases not matched to a gene; V was cut back by 4 bases and J by 8 bases. The length of the CDR3 is 14 residues. The CDR3, as DNA: TGTGCCAGCTCACTCAAGGACAGGGAAGGAGGCTACACCTTC. Amino acid sequence: CASSLKDREGGYTF.

V usage is TRBV4-1 and J usage is TRBJ2-2; the D gene is possibly TRBD2 (6 bases). Per the germline V gene, CDR1 is MGHRA and CDR2 is YSYEKL. CDR3 size: 16 residues. V was trimmed by 1 base and J by 5 bases, leaving 14 bases between them. CDR3 bases: TGCGCCAGCAGCCAAGTGCCCCGACTAGATACCGGGGAGCTGTTTTTT. The encoded protein is CASSQVPRLDTGELFF.

The chain employs TRBV7-2 and TRBJ2-7, with 10 positions matching TRBD1. The ends lost 8 bases at V and 1 base at J; junction bases unmatched: 11. Germline values: CDR1 SGHTA, CDR2 FQGNSA. This CDR3 has 16 residues. CDR3 sequence reads: CASRRSPGQGSYEQYF. DNA for the CDR3: TGTGCCAGCCGTCGATCCCCGGGACAGGGGTCCTACGAGCAGTACTTC.

This sequence joins TRBV5-4 and TRBJ2-5, with D possibly matching TRBD1 (6 bases). The J call is uncertain, as TRBJ2-7 better fits the DNA end. This CDR3 contains 14 residues. The germline V gene has CDR1 SGHNT and CDR2 YYREEE (reference sequence). Here the CDR3 DNA reads TGTGCCAGCAGCTTGCTGGACAGCTCCTACGAGCAGTACTTC. Translation gives CASSLLDSSYEQYF.